This T cell receptor beta chain was observed in a study of cytomegalovirus exposure and HLA in healthy donors. TCRdb's table, derived via immunoSEQ multiplex PCR, lists solely in-frame clones and lacks some. The sample has 250,000 to 300,000 clones; around 86% are singletons. Germline V gene lookup returns CDR1 MNHEY and CDR2 SMNVEV (reference sequence). J was trimmed by 0 bases and V by 3 bases; bases with no gene match: 5. This CDR3 comprises 15 residues. The V call is TRBV27, the J call TRBJ2-7, with 7 bases that match TRBD2. The sequence derives from a woman under 30 in good health and CMV-seronegative. The material sequenced was PBMCs. The CDR3 nucleotides read TGTGCCAGCAGTTTGCGGCGGGAGAGCTCCTACGAGCAGTACTTC. Translation gives CASSLRRESSYEQYF.